The 13 T cell receptor beta chains below were found in one sample sequenced in a study of blood T cell repertoires in COVID-19. Sequenced by immunoSEQ multiplex PCR; TCRdb stores in-frame clones only, minus some. The table lists over 200,000 clones, 88% of them singletons, with approximately 3.7% in the top ten. Material for sequencing was PBMCs or T cells enriched from blood (not recorded which). All receptors come from a woman aged 30 to 39 who had been exposed to COVID-19.

This clone was detected only once. V is TRBV27 and J is TRBJ1-5, with D perhaps matching TRBD1 (5 bases). Looked up from germline, CDR1 is MNHEY and CDR2 is SMNVEV (reference sequence). The CDR3 has 14 residues. Trimming took 5 bases from V and 7 from J, leaving 15 bases between them. The CDR3 sequence: CASSPGEGSQPQHF. In nucleotides, the CDR3 is TGTGCCAGCAGTCCCGGGGAGGGGAGCCAGCCCCAGCATTTT.

This clone is a singleton in its sample. V gene TRBV30 combines with J gene TRBJ2-3, with 8 bases identical to TRBD2. The length of the CDR3 is 14 residues. The trim removed 3 bases at V and 3 bases at J, leaving 5 bases unmatched. Looked up from germline, CDR1 is GTSNPN and CDR2 is SVGIG (reference sequence). DNA of the CDR3: TGTGCCTGGAGAAGCGGGAGTGTTACAGATACGCAGTATTTT. Translating gives CAWRSGSVTDTQYF. Drawing the rest from reference TRBV30 and TRBJ2-3, the complete variable domain is SQTIHQWPATLVQPVGSPLSLECTVEGTSNPNLYWYRQAAGRGLQLLFYSVGIGQISSEVPQNLSASRPQDRQFILSSKKLLLSDSGFYLCAWRSGSVTDTQYFGPGTRLTVL.

This clone was recorded only once. The V gene is TRBV2, the J gene TRBJ1-2; D is perhaps TRBD1 (6 bases). Per germline, CDR1 SNHLY and CDR2 FYNNEI. The CDR3 runs 14 residues. Between the trimmed V and J ends, which lost 2 bases and 6 bases, there was a span of 13 bases. Here the CDR3 DNA reads TGTGCCAGCAGTGAAACGCCAGGGGTTGATGGCTACACCTTC. Translating gives CASSETPGVDGYTF.

The J gene is TRBJ1-4, the V gene TRBV28, with D possibly being TRBD1 (5 bases). V lost 3 bases and J 8 bases, leaving 13 bases between the germline ends. CDR3 length: 14 residues. Per germline, CDR1 MDHEN and CDR2 SYDVKM. CDR3 in amino acids: CASSLGGSEEKLFF. CDR3 bases: TGTGCCAGCAGTTTGGGGGGAAGTGAGGAAAAACTGTTTTTT.

This clone has only one observation. V gene TRBV21-1 combines with J gene TRBJ1-2. TRBV21-1 corresponds to a pseudogene. This CDR3 has 15 residues. CDR3 in DNA: TGTGCCAGCAGTCAAACACAACCTTTGGTGGAGGGCTACACCTTC. As protein: CASSQTQPLVEGYTF.

The rearrangement joins TRBV19 to TRBJ2-7; D possibly corresponds to TRBD2 (6 bases). CDR1 and CDR2 (germline): LNHDA, SQIVND (reference sequence). Trimming pared 8 bases from V and 0 bases from J, leaving 17 bases between. CDR3 size: 15 residues. CDR3 protein: CASRRWASDSYEQYF. The CDR3 DNA reads TGTGCCAGTCGAAGATGGGCTAGCGACTCCTACGAGCAGTACTTC.

DNA of the CDR3: TGTGCCATCAGTGACCTCAGGGGTGTGAACCTGCGGGGGTCGGGGTATGGCTACACCTTC. This encodes CAISDLRGVNLRGSGYGYTF. This chain connects TRBV10-3 to TRBJ1-2; TRBD1 is a possible D gene (6 bases). This CDR3 is 20 amino acids long. The germline gives CDR1 ENHRY, CDR2 SYGVKD. The V and J ends lost 3 bases and 5 bases respectively, with 31 bases between them.

This rearrangement joins TRBV28 to TRBJ2-1; the D is unclear. Trimming stripped 5 bases from V and 5 bases from J, with 19 bases between. The CDR3 contains 16 residues. Germline V lookup: CDR1 MDHEN, CDR2 SYDVKM. The CDR3 spells CASSLPVGARNNEQFF. DNA of the CDR3: TGTGCCAGCAGTCTACCAGTCGGAGCAAGAAACAATGAGCAGTTCTTC.

The chain joins TRBV27 to TRBJ1-6, with TRBD1 matching 8 bases. The CDR3 runs 15 residues. Looked up from germline, CDR1 is MNHEY and CDR2 is SMNVEV (reference sequence). Trimming removed 2 bases from V and 10 bases from J; junction bases left unmatched: 7. Written as DNA, the CDR3 is TGTGCCAGCAGTTTACAAACAGGGGGAGGATCACCCCTCCACTTT. The encoded protein is CASSLQTGGGSPLHF.

The chain couples TRBV11-2 to TRBJ2-1; D might be TRBD1 (6 bases). V was trimmed by 0 bases and J by 4 bases, leaving 13 bases between them. CDR3 size: 16 residues. In germline, CDR1 is SGHAT, CDR2 FQNNGV. CDR3 sequence reads: CASSLEGSRGYNEQFF. The DNA for the CDR3 is TGTGCCAGCAGCTTAGAGGGTAGCAGGGGATACAATGAGCAGTTCTTC.

The V call is TRBV2, the J call TRBJ1-5; tentatively, D is TRBD1 (6 bases). Germline V lookup: CDR1 SNHLY, CDR2 FYNNEI. This CDR3 spans 16 amino acids. V was clipped by 1 base and J by 0 bases, with 10 bases between them. This CDR3 reads CASSEETGYSNQPQHF. The DNA of the CDR3 is TGTGCCAGCAGTGAAGAGACAGGATATAGCAATCAGCCCCAGCATTTT.

This clone was detected only once. The chain combines TRBV5-1 with TRBJ2-7, with 11 bases fitting TRBD2. The CDR3 is 14 residues long. Germline V gene sequence: CDR1 SGHRS, CDR2 YFSETQ. V shed 0 bases and J 7 bases; nucleotides not matched to a gene: 3. The DNA of the CDR3 is TGCGCCAGCAGCTTGGCCGGGACTAGCGGTGAGCAGTACTTC. This codes for CASSLAGTSGEQYF. Looking up the rest from reference TRBV5-1 and TRBJ2-7 gives the full variable domain: KAGVTQTPRYLIKTRGQQVTLSCSPISGHRSVSWYQQTPGQGLQFLFEYFSETQRNKGNFPGRFSGRQFSNSRSEMNVSTLELGDSALYLCASSLAGTSGEQYFGPGTRLTVT.

The chain joins TRBV29-1 to TRBJ1-1, with 7 nucleotides matching TRBD1. The V gene end was trimmed by 7 bases and the J gene end by 4 bases; junction bases not matched to a gene: 3. The CDR3 length is 11 residues. Germline V CDR1 and CDR2: SQVTM, ANQGSEA. The DNA of the CDR3 is TGCAGCGGTGACAGGGTCACTGAAGCTTTCTTT. It codes for CSGDRVTEAFF.